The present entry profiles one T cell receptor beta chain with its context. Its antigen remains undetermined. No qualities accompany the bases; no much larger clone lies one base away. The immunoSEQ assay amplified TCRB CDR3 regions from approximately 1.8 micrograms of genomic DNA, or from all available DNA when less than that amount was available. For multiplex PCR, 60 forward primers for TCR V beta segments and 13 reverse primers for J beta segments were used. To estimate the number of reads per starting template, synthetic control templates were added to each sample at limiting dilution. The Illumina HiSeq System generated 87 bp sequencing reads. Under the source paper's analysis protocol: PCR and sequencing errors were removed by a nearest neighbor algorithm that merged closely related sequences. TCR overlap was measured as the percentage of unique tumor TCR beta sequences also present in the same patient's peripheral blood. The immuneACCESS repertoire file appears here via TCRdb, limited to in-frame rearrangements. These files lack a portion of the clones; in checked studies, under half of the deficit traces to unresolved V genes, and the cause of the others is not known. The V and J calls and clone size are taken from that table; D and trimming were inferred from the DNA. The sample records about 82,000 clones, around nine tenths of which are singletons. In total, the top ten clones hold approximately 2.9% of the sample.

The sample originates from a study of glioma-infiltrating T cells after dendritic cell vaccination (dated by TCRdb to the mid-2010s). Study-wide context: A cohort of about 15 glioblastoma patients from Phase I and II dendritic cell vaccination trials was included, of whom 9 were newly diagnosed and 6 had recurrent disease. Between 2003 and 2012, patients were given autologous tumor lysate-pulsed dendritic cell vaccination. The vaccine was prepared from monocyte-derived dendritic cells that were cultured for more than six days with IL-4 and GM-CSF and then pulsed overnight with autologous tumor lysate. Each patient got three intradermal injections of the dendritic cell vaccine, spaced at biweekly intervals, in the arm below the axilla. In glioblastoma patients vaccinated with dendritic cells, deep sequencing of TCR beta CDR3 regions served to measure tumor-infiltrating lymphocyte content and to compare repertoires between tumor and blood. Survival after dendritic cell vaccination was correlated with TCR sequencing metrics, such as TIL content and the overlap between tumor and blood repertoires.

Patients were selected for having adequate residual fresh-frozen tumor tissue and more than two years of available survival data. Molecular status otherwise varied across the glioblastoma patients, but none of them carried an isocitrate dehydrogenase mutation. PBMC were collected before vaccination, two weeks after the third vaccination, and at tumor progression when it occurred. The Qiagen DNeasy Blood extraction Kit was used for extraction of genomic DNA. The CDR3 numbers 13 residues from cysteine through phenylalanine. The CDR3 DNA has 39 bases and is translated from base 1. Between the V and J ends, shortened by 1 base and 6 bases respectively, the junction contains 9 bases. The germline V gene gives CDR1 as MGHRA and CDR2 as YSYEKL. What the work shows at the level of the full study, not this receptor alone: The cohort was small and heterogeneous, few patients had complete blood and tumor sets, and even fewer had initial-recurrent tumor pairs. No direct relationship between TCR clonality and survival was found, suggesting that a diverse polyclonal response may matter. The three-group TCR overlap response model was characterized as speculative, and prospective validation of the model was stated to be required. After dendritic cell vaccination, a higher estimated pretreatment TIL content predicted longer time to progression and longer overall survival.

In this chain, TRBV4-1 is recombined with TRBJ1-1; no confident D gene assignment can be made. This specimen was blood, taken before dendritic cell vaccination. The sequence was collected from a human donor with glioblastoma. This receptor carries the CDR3 CASSQASGSEAFF. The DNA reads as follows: TGCGCCAGCAGCCAAGCGTCGGGATCTGAAGCTTTCTTT.